The source of this T cell receptor beta chain is a study of cytomegalovirus exposure and HLA in healthy donors. About the study: Earlier, approximately 110 million unique TCR beta sequences were recovered from approximately 180 million T cells by an analysis.

Study outcomes and limitations: A later analysis revealed that TCR association rates differed between HLA loci, peaking at DRB1 and bottoming out at HLA-C. It emerged from a later analysis that several of the most significant clusters appeared to be linked to common viral pathogens.

Worth noting for this clone: Its antigen is not identified.

Deletions cut 0 bases from V and 4 bases from J, with 14 bases between. The CDR3 contains 16 residues. Per the germline V gene, CDR1 is SGDLS and CDR2 is YYNGEE. PCR primers comprised 60 Vbeta and 13 Jbeta primers. The assay was immunoSEQ multiplex PCR, and TCRdb's table has in-frame clones only and misses some. This table has tens of thousands of clones, around 62% appearing once. This receptor was identified in a middle-aged man in good health and CMV-seropositive. The chain links TRBV9 to TRBJ1-3; D is unresolved. The sequenced sample consisted of PBMCs. CDR3 residues: CASSVASHGGGNTIYF. The CDR3 DNA reads TGTGCCAGCAGCGTAGCCAGTCACGGCGGCGGAAACACCATATATTTT.